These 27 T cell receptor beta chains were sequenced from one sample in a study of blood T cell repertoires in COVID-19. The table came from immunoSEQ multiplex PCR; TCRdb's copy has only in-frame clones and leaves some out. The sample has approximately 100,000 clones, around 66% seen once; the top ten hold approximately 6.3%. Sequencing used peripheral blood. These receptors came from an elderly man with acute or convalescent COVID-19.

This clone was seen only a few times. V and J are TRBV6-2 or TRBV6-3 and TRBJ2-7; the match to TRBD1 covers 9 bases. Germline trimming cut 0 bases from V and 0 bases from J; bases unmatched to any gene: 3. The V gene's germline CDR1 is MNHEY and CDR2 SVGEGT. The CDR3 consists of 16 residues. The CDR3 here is CASSYSRQGDSYEQYF. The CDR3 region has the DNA TGTGCCAGCAGTTACTCGAGACAGGGGGACTCCTACGAGCAGTACTTC.

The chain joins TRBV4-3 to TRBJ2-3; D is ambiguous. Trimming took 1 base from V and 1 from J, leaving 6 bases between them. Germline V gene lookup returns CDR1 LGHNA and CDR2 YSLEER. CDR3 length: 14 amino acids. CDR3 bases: TGCGCCAGCAGCCAAGGAGTCGGCACAGATACGCAGTATTTT. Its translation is CASSQGVGTDTQYF.

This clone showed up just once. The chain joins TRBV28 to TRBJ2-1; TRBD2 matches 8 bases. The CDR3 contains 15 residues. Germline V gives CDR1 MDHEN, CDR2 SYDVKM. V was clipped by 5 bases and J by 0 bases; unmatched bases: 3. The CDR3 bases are TGTGCCAGCAGTACACTAGCGGTCTCCTACAATGAGCAGTTCTTC. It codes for CASSTLAVSYNEQFF.

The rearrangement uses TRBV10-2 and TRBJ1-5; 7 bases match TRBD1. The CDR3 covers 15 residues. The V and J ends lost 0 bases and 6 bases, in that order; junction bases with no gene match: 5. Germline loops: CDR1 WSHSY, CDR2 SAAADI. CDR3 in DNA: TGCGCCAGCAGTGAGTCACAGGGGTGGGTTCAGCCCCAGCATTTT. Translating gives CASSESQGWVQPQHF.

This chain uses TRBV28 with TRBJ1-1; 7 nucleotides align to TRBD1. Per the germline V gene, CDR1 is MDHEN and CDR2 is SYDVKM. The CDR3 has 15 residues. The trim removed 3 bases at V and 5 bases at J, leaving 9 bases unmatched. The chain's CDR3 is CASSLAGGRSTEAFF. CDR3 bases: TGTGCCAGCAGTTTGGCAGGGGGACGAAGTACTGAAGCTTTCTTT.

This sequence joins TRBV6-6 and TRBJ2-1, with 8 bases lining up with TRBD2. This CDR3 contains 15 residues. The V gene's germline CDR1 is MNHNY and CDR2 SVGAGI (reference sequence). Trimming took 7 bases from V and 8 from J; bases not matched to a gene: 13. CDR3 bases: TGTGCCAGCACCCCCAGGGCCAGCGGGAGCCATGAGCAGTTCTTC. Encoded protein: CASTPRASGSHEQFF.

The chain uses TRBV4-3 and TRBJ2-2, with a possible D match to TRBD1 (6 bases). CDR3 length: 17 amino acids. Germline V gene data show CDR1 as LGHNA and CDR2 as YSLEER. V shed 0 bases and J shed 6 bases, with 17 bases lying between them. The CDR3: CASSQELQGLGAGELFF. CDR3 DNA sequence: TGCGCCAGCAGCCAAGAACTACAGGGCTTGGGGGCCGGGGAGCTGTTTTTT.

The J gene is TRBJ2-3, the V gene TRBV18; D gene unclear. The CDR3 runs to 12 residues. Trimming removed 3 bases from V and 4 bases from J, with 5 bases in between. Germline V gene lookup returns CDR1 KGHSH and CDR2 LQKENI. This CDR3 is CASSPESDTQYF. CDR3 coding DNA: TGTGCCAGCTCACCCGAGTCAGATACGCAGTATTTT.

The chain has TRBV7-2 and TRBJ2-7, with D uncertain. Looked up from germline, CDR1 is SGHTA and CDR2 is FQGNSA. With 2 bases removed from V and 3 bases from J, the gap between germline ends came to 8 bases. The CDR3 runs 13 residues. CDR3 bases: TGTGCCAGCAGCTTACATAACAGCTACGAGCAGTACTTC. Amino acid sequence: CASSLHNSYEQYF.

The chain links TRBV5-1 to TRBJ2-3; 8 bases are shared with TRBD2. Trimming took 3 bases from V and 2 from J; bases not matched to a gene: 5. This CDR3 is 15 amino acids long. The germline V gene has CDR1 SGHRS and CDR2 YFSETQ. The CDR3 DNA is TGCGCCAGCAGCTCTACTAGCGGATTCACAGATACGCAGTATTTT. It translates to CASSSTSGFTDTQYF.

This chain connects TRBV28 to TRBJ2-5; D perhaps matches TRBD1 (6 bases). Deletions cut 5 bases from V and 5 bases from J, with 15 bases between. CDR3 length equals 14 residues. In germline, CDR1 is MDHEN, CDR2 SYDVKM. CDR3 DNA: TGTGCCAGCAGTCTCTCACAGGGTTTGGAGACCCAGTACTTC. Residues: CASSLSQGLETQYF.

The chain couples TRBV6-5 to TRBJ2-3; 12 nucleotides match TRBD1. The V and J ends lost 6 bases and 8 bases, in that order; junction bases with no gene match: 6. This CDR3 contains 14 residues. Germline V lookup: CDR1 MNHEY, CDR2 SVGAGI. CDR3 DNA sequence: TGTGCCAGCAGGCCGGGACAGGGGGCCGGTACGCAGTATTTT. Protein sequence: CASRPGQGAGTQYF.

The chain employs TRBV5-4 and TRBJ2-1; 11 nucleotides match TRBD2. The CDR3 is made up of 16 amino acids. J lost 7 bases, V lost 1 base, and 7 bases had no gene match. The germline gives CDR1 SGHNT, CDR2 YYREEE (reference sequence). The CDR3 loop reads CASSLSASGRKNEQFF. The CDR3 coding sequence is TGTGCCAGCAGCTTGTCTGCTAGCGGGAGGAAGAATGAGCAGTTCTTC.

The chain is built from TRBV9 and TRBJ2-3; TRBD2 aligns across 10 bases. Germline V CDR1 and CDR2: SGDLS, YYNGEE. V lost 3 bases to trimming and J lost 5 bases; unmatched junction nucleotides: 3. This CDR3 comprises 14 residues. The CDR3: CASSGGLALDTQYF. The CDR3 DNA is TGTGCCAGCAGCGGGGGACTAGCGCTAGATACGCAGTATTTT.

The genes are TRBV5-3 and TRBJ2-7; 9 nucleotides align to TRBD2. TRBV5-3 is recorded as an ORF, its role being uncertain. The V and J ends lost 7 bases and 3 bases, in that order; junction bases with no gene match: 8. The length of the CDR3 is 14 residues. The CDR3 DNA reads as TGTGCCAGATTCGAAAGCGGGAGGTTCTACGAGCAGTACTTC. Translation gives CARFESGRFYEQYF.

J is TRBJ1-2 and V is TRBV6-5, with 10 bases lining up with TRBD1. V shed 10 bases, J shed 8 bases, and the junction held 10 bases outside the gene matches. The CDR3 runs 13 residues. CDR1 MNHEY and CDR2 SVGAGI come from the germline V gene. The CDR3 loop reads CATKTGGGWGYTF. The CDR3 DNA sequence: TGTGCCACCAAGACAGGGGGCGGGTGGGGCTACACCTTC.

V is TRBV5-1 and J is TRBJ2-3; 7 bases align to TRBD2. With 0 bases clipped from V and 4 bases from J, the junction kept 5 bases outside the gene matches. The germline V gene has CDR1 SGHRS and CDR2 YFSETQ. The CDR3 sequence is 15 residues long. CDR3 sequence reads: CASSLVQGGPDTQYF. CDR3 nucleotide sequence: TGCGCCAGCAGCTTGGTCCAGGGAGGGCCAGATACGCAGTATTTT. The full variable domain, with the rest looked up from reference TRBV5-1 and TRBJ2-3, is KAGVTQTPRYLIKTRGQQVTLSCSPISGHRSVSWYQQTPGQGLQFLFEYFSETQRNKGNFPGRFSGRQFSNSRSEMNVSTLELGDSALYLCASSLVQGGPDTQYFGPGTRLTVL.

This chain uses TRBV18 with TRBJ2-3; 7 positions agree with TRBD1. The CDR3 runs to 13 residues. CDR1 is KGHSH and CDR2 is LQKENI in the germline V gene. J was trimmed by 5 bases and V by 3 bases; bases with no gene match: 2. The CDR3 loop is CASSPTGEDTQYF. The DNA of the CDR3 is TGTGCCAGCTCACCTACAGGGGAAGATACGCAGTATTTT.

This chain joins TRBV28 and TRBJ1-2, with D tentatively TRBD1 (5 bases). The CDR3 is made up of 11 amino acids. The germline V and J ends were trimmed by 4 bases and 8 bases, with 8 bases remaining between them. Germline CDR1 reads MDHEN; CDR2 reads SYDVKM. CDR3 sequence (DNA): TGTGCCAGCAGTTCAGGGTTAGGCTACACCTTC. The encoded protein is CASSSGLGYTF.

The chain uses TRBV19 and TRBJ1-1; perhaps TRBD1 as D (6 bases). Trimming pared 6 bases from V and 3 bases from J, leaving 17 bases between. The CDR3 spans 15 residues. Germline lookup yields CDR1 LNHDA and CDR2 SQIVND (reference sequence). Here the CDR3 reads CASRKQGRLDTEAFF. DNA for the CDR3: TGTGCCAGTAGGAAACAGGGTCGGTTGGACACTGAAGCTTTCTTT.

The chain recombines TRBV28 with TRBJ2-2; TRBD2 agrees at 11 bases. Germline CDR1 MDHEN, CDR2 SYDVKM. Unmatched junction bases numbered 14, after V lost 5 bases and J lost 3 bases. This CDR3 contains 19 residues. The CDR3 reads CASSATIAGGPYHTGELFF. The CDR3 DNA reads TGTGCCAGCAGTGCGACAATAGCGGGAGGGCCTTATCACACCGGGGAGCTGTTTTTT. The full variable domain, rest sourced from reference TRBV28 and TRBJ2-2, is DVKVTQSSRYLVKRTGEKVFLECVQDMDHENMFWYRQDPGLGLRLIYFSYDVKMKEKGDIPEGYSVSREKKERFSLILESASTNQTSMYLCASSATIAGGPYHTGELFFGEGSRLTVL.

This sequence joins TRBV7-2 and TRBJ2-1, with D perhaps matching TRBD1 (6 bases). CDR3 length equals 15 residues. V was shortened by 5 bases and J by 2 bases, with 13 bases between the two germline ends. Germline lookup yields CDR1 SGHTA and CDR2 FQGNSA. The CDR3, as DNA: TGTGCCAGCAGCCGCCCGGGACAACCCTACAATGAGCAGTTCTTC. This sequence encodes CASSRPGQPYNEQFF.

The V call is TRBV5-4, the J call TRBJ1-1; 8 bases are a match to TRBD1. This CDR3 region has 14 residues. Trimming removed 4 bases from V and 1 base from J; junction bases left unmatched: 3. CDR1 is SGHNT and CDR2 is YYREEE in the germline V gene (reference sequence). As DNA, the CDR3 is TGTGCCAGCAGCACAGGGGGATCGAACACTGAAGCTTTCTTT. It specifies CASSTGGSNTEAFF.

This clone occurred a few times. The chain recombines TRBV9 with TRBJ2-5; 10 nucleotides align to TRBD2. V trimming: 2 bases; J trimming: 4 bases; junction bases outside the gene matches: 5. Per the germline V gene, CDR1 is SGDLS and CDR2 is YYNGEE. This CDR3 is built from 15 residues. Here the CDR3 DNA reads TGTGCCAGCAGCGTGACTAGCGGGTATGGAGAGACCCAGTACTTC. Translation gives CASSVTSGYGETQYF.

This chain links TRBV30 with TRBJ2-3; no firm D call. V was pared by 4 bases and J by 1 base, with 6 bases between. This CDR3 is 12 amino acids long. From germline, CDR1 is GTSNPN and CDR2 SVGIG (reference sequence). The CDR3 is CAWTAGTDTQYF. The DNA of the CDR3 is TGTGCCTGGACGGCGGGCACAGATACGCAGTATTTT.

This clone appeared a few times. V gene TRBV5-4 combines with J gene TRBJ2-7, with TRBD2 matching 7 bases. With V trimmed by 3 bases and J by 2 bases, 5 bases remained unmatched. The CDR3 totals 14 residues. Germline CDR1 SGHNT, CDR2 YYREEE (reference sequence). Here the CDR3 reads CASSSPGGAYEQYF. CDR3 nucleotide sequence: TGTGCCAGCAGCTCGCCGGGAGGAGCCTACGAGCAGTACTTC.

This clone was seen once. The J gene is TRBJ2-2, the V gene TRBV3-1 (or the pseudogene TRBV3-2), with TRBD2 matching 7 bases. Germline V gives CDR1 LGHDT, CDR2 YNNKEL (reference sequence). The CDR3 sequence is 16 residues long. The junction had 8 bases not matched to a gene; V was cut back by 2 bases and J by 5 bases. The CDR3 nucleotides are TGTGCCAGCAGCCAAAAAACCCTAGCGGATACCGGGGAGCTGTTTTTT. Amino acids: CASSQKTLADTGELFF.